The sequence of this T cell receptor (beta chain) was determined in a study of T cells in Graves' hyperthyroidism and ophthalmopathy. Overall study findings and caveats: Most expanded thyroid clonotypes above 0.001 also appeared in blood.

Comment on this clonotype: Its matching antigen is unknown.

With V trimmed by 4 bases and J by 4 bases, 12 bases remained unmatched. Germline CDR1 reads SGHDT; CDR2 reads YYEEEE. The CDR3 contains 16 residues. It was RNA transcripts that yielded the amplified TCR beta CDR3 regions. Carried out on the TCR CDR3, a first-round RT-PCR used the HTBI primer set. Via MiXCR, TCRdb re-called the multiplex PCR reads, giving one row per CDR3 protein. The sample contains about 640,000 distinct CDR3 sequences, less than 25% of which appear only once. Disease duration was under 3 months in the ophthalmopathy patients, who also had a Clinical Activity Score of at least 3 and a NOSPECS grade of at least 4. The PBMCs were sourced from fresh peripheral blood (approximately 10 ml).

The sequenced material came from blood. The receptor comes from a man younger than 40 with Graves' ophthalmopathy. The V and J genes are TRBV5-6 and TRBJ1-2; 8 nucleotides match TRBD1. This chain's CDR3 is CASSQLTGGRSYGYTF. In DNA, the CDR3 is TGTGCCAGCAGCCAATTAACAGGGGGAAGGAGCTATGGCTACACCTTC.